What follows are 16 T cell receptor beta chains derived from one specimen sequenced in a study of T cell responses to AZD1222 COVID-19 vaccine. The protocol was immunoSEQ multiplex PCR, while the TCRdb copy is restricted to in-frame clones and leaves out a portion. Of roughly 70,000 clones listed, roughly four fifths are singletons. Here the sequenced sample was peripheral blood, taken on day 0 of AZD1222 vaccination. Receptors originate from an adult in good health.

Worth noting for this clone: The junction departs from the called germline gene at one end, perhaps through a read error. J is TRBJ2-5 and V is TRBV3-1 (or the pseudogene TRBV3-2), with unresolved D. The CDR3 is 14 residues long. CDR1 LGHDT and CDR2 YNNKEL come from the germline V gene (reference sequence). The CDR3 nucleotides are TGTGCCAGCAGCCAAGATCTTAAAAGAGAGGCCCAGTACTTC. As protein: CASSQDLKREAQYF.

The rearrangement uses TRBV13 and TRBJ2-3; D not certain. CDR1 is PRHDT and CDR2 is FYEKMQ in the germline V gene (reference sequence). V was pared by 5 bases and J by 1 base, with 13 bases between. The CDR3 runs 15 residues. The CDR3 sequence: CASSLPRKGTDTQYF. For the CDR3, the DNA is TGTGCCAGCAGCCTCCCCAGAAAAGGCACAGATACGCAGTATTTT. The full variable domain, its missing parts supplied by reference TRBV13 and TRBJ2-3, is AAGVIQSPRHLIKEKRETATLKCYPIPRHDTVYWYQQGPGQDPQFLISFYEKMQSDKGSIPDRFSAQQFSDYHSELNMSSLELGDSALYFCASSLPRKGTDTQYFGPGTRLTVL.

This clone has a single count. As DNA, the CDR3 is TGTGCCAGTAGTCCAGACAGGGGGTCGGTGGTGAATGAAAAACTGTTTTTT. Protein sequence: CASSPDRGSVVNEKLFF. The chain carries TRBV19 and TRBJ1-4, with TRBD1 matching 9 bases. Per germline, CDR1 LNHDA and CDR2 SQIVND (reference sequence). The CDR3 is 17 residues long. J gave up 5 bases and V 5 bases, and 12 bases lay outside the gene matches.

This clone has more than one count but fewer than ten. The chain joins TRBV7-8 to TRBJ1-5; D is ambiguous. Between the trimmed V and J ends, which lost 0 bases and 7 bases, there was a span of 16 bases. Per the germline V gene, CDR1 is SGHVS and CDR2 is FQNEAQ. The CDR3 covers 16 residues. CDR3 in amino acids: CASSLAPRNSGQPQHF. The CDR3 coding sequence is TGTGCCAGCAGCTTAGCGCCACGGAACTCTGGGCAGCCCCAGCATTTT.

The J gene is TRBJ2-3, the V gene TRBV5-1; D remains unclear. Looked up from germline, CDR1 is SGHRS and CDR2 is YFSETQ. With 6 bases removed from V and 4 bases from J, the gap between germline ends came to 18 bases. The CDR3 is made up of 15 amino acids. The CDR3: CASTTLRLGADTQYF. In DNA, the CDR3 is TGCGCCAGCACAACACTAAGGCTTGGCGCAGATACGCAGTATTTT. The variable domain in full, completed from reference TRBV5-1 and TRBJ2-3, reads KAGVTQTPRYLIKTRGQQVTLSCSPISGHRSVSWYQQTPGQGLQFLFEYFSETQRNKGNFPGRFSGRQFSNSRSEMNVSTLELGDSALYLCASTTLRLGADTQYFGPGTRLTVL.

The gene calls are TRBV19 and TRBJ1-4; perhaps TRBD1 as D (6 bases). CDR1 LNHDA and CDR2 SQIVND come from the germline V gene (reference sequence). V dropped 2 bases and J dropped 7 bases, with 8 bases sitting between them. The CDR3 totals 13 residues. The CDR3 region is CASSIQGSEKLFF. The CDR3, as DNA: TGTGCCAGTAGTATACAGGGGAGTGAAAAACTGTTTTTT. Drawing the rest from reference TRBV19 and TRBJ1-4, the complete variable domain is DGGITQSPKYLFRKEGQNVTLSCEQNLNHDAMYWYRQDPGQGLRLIYYSQIVNDFQKGDIAEGYSVSREKKESFPLTVTSAQKNPTAFYLCASSIQGSEKLFFGSGTQLSVL.

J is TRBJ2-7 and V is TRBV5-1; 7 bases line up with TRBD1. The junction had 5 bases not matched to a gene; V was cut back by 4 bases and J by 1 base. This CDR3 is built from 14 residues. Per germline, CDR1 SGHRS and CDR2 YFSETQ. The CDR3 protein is CASSPRDRSYEQYF. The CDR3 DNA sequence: TGCGCCAGCAGCCCCCGGGACAGATCCTACGAGCAGTACTTC.

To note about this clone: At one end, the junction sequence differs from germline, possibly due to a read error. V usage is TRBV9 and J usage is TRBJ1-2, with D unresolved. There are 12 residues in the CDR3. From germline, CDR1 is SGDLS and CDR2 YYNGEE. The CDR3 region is CASIVTGEGYTF. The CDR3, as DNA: TGTGCCAGCATCGTAACGGGTGAGGGCTACACCTTC.

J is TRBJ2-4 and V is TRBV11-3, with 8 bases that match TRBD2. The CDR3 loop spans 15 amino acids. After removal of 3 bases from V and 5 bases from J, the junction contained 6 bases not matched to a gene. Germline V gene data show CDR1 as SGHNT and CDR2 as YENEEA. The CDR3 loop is CASSFTGGPQNIQYF. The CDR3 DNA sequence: TGTGCCAGCAGCTTTACGGGGGGGCCCCAAAACATTCAGTACTTC.

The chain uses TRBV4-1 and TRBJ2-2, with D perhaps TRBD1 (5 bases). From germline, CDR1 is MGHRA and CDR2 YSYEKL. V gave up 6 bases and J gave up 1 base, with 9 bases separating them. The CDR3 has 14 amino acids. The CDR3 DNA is TGCGCCAGCAGAGGACACCAGAACACCGGGGAGCTGTTTTTT. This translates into CASRGHQNTGELFF.

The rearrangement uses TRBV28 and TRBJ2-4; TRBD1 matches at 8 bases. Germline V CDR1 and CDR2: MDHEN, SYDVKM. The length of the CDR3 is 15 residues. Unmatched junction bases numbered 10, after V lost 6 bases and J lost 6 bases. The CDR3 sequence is CASRDRAGVGNIQYF. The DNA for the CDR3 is TGTGCCAGCAGGGACAGGGCCGGGGTAGGAAACATTCAGTACTTC.

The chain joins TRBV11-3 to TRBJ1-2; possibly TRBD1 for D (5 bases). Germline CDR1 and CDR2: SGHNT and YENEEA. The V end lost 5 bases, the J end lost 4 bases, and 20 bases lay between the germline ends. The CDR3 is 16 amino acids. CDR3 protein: CASSPAGGASIYGYTF. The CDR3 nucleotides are TGTGCCAGCAGCCCCGCGGGCGGGGCCTCCATCTATGGCTACACCTTC.

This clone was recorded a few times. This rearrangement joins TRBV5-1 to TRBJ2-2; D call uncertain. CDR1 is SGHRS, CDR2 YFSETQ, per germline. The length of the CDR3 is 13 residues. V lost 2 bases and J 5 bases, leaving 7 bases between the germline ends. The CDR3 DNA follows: TGCGCCAGCAGCTTTGGTTTAACCGGGGAGCTGTTTTTT. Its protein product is CASSFGLTGELFF.

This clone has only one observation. The CDR3 reads CASSSGLATYEQYF. The CDR3 coding sequence is TGTGCCAGCAGTAGCGGACTAGCTACATACGAGCAGTACTTC. This chain joins TRBV27 and TRBJ2-7; TRBD2 aligns across 8 bases. Germline loops: CDR1 MNHEY, CDR2 SMNVEV (reference sequence). The CDR3 has 14 residues. Trimming cost V 5 bases and J 4 bases; bases outside gene matches: 7.

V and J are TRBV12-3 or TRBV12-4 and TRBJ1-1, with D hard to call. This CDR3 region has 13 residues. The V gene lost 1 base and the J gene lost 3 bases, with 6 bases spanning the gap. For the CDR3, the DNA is TGTGCCAGCAGTTTAGGGATCGACACTGAAGCTTTCTTT. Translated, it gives CASSLGIDTEAFF.

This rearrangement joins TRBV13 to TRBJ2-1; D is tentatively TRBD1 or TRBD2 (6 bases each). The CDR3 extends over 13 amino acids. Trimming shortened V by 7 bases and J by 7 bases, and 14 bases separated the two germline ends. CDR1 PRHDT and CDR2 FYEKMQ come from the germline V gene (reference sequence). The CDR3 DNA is TGTGCCAGCACGGGGGCCCAAGGGAATGAGCAGTTCTTC. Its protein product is CASTGAQGNEQFF. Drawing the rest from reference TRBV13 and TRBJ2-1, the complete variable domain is AAGVIQSPRHLIKEKRETATLKCYPIPRHDTVYWYQQGPGQDPQFLISFYEKMQSDKGSIPDRFSAQQFSDYHSELNMSSLELGDSALYFCASTGAQGNEQFFGPGTRLTVL.